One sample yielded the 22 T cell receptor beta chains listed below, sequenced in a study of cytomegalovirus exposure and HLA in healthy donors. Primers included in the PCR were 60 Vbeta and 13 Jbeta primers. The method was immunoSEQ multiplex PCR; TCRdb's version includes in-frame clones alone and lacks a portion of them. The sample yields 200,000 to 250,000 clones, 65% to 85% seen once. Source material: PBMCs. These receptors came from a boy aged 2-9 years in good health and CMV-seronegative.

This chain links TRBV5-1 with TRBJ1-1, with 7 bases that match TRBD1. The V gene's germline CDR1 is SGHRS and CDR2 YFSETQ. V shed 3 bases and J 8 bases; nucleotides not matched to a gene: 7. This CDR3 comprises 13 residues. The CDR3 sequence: CASSSERGPEAFF. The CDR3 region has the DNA TGCGCCAGCAGCTCCGAGAGGGGGCCCGAAGCTTTCTTT.

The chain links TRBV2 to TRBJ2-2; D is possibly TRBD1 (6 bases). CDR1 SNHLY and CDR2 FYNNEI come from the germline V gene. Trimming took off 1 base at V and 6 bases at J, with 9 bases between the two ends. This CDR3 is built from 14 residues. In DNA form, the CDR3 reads TGTGCCAGCAGTGAAGGGGGGCGCGCCGGGGAGCTGTTTTTT. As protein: CASSEGGRAGELFF.

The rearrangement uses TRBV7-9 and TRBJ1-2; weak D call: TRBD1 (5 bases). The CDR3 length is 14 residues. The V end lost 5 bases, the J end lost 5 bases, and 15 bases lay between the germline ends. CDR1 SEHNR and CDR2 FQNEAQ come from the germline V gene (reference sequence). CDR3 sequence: CASSPATEVYGYTF. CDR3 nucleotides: TGTGCCAGCAGCCCAGCGACAGAAGTATATGGCTACACCTTC. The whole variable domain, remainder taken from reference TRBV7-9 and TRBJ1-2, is DTGVSQNPRHKITKRGQNVTFRCDPISEHNRLYWYRQTLGQGPEFLTYFQNEAQLEKSRLLSDRFSAERPKGSFSTLEIQRTEQGDSAMYLCASSPATEVYGYTFGSGTRLTVV.

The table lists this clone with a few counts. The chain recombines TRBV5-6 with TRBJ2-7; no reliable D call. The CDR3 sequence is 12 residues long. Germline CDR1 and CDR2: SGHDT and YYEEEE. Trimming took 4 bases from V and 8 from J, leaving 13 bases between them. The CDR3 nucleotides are TGTGCCAGCAGCCTTGCAGGCCCCAAGCAGTACTTC. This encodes CASSLAGPKQYF.

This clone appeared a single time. The CDR3 nucleotides are TGTGCCAGCAGTTACGGGGCAGGAGCCTACGAGCAGTACTTC. It translates to CASSYGAGAYEQYF. V usage is TRBV6-5 and J usage is TRBJ2-7, with TRBD1 as a possible D gene (5 bases). Looked up from germline, CDR1 is MNHEY and CDR2 is SVGAGI. This CDR3 comprises 14 residues. V lost 2 bases, J lost 2 bases, and 10 bases lay in between.

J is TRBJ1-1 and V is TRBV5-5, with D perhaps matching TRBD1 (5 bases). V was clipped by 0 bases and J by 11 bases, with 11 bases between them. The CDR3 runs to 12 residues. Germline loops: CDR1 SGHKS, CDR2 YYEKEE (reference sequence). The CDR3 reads CASSLGGGFAFF. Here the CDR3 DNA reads TGTGCCAGCAGCTTGGGGGGGGGTTTTGCTTTCTTT.

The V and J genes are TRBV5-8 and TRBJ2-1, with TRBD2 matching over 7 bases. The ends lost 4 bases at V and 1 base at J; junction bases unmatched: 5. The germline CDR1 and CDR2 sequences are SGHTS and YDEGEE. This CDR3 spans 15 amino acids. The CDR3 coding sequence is TGTGCCAGCAGCCACGGGACTATTTCCTACAATGAGCAGTTCTTC. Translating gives CASSHGTISYNEQFF.

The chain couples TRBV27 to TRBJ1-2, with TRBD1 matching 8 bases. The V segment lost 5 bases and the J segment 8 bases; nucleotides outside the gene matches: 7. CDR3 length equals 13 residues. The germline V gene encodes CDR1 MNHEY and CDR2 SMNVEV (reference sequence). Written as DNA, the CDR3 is TGTGCCAGCAGTCTCGGACAGGGAGGGGGCTACACCTTC. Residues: CASSLGQGGGYTF.

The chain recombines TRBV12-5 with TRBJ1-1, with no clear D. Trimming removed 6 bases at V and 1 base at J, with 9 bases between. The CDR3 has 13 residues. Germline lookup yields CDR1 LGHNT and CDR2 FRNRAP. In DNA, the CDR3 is TGTGCTAGTGGCCCCCATCCGAACACTGAAGCTTTCTTT. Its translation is CASGPHPNTEAFF.

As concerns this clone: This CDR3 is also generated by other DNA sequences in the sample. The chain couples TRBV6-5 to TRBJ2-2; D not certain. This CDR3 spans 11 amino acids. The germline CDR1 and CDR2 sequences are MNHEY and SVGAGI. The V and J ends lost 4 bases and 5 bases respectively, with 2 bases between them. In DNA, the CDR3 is TGTGCCAGCAGTTTAACCGGGGAGCTGTTTTTT. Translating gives CASSLTGELFF.

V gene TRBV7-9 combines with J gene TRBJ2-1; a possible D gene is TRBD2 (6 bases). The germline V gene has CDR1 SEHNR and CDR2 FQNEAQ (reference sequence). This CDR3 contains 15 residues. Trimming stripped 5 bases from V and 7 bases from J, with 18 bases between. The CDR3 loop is CASSTSGTRENEQFF. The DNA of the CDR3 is TGTGCCAGCAGCACATCCGGGACTCGTGAAAATGAGCAGTTCTTC.

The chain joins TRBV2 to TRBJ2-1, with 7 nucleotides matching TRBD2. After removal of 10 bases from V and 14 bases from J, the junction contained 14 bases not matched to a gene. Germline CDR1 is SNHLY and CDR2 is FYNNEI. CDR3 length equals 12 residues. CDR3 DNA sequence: TGTGCCACCAGGGTTGAGAGCGGGGAAAAGTTCTTC. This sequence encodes CATRVESGEKFF.

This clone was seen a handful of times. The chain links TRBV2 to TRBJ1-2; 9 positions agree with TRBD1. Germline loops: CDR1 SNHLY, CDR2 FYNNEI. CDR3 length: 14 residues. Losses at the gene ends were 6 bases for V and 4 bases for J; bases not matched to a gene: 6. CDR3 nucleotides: TGTGCCAGCAGCGGGACAGGGATCGGCTATGGCTACACCTTC. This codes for CASSGTGIGYGYTF.

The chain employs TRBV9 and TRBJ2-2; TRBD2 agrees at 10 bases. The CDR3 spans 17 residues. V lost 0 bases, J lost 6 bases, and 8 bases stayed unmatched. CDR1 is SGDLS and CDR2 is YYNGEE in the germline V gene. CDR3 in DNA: TGTGCCAGCAGCGTAGTTTCGTGTAGCGGGGGGTCCGGGGAGCTGTTTTTT. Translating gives CASSVVSCSGGSGELFF. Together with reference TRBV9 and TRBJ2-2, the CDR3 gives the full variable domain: DSGVTQTPKHLITATGQRVTLRCSPRSGDLSVYWYQQSLDQGLQFLIQYYNGEERAKGNILERFSAQQFPDLHSELNLSSLELGDSALYFCASSVVSCSGGSGELFFGEGSRLTVL.

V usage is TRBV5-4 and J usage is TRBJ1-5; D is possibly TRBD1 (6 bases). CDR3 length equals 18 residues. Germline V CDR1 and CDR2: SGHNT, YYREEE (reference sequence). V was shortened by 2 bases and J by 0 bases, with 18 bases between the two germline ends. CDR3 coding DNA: TGTGCCAGCAGCTTTGCGGCCACAGGGAGGGATAGCAATCAGCCCCAGCATTTT. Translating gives CASSFAATGRDSNQPQHF.

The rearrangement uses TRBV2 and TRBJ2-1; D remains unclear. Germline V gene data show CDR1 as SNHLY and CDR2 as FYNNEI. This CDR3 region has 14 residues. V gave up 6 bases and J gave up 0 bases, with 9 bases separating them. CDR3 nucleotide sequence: TGTGCCAGCAGCCTGTCCGGCTCCTACAATGAGCAGTTCTTC. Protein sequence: CASSLSGSYNEQFF.

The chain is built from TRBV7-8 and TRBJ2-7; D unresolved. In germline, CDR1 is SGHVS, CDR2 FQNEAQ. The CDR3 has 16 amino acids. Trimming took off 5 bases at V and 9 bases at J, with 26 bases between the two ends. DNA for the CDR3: TGTGCCAGCAGCCAATCGCGCACCATAGAGACTCCCGGGCAGTACTTC. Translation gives CASSQSRTIETPGQYF.

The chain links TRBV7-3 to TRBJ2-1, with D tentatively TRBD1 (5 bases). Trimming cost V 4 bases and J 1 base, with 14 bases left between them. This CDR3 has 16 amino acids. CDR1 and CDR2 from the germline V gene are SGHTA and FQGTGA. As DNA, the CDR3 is TGTGCCAGCAGCTACCTCACAGGATTTTCCTACAATGAGCAGTTCTTC. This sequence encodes CASSYLTGFSYNEQFF.

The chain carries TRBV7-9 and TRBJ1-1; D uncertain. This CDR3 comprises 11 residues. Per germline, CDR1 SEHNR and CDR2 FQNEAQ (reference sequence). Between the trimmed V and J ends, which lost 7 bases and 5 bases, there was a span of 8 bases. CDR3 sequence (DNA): TGTGCCAGCAACTCGGGGACTGAAGCTTTCTTT. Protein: CASNSGTEAFF.

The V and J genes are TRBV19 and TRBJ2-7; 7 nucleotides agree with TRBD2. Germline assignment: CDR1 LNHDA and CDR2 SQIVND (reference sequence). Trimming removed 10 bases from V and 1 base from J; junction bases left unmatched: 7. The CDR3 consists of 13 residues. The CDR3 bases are TGTGCCACCTCAGCGGGGATTTCCTACGAGCAGTACTTC. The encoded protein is CATSAGISYEQYF.

The CDR3 spells CASSIDWGAGSPLHF. The DNA of the CDR3 is TGTGCCAGTAGTATAGATTGGGGCGCTGGTTCACCCCTCCACTTT. This chain connects TRBV19 to TRBJ1-6; weak D call: TRBD1 (5 bases). V was shortened by 0 bases and J by 9 bases, with 12 bases between the two germline ends. The CDR3 loop spans 15 amino acids. Germline CDR1 and CDR2: LNHDA and SQIVND (reference sequence).

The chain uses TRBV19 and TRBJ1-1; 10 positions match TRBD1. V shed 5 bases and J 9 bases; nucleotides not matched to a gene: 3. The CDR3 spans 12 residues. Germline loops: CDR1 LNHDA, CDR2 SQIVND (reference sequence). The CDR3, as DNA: TGTGCCAGTAGTGACAGGGGGCGAAAAGCTTTCTTT. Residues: CASSDRGRKAFF.